This T cell receptor beta chain was found in a study of regulatory T cells in long-lasting Graves disease. Study overall: Graves' patients diagnosed newly had used antithyroid drugs under 3 months. Study findings and constraints: Lower TCR diversity was seen in persistent Graves' patients than in newly diagnosed ones.

About this clonotype itself: Its antigen is unknown.

CDR1 and CDR2 (germline): MNHNS, SASEGT. The CDR3 has 17 amino acids. Losses at the gene ends were 5 bases for V and 4 bases for J; bases not matched to a gene: 11. Arm-PCR of CDR3 regions and iRepertoire HTBI primers were the basis on which TCR beta libraries were built. TCRdb re-called the multiplex PCR reads through MiXCR, storing one row per CDR3 protein. This table has about 460,000 distinct CDR3 sequences, less than 15% appearing once. Time point in this sample: newly diagnosed GD, antithyroid drugs for less than 3 months. PBMCs were the source of the RNA used for TCR sequencing. It was an endocrinology department in Xi'an, China, that provided the patients. Separately, the same data were catalogued under a study of T cells in Graves' hyperthyroidism and ophthalmopathy. Per that paper: Exclusion criteria comprised uncontrolled infection, other autoimmune disease, pregnancy or lactation.

The clonotype originates from a woman aged 45-65 years with Graves disease. The rearrangement uses TRBV6-1 and TRBJ1-6, with 7 bases aligning to TRBD1. Sequenced here: peripheral blood mononuclear cells (PBMCs), sampled at new diagnosis, from a patient treated with antithyroid drugs. DNA for the CDR3: TGTGCCAGCAGTCCCACGGACAGGTCCCTTTATAATTCACCCCTCCACTTT. This gives the protein CASSPTDRSLYNSPLHF.